Listed below are T cell receptor beta chains from one sample, sequenced in a study of response to subunit inactivated influenza vaccine. TCRdb reprocessed the RT-PCR reads via MiXCR and lists one record per CDR3 protein. The sample yields around 520,000 distinct CDR3 sequences, about 25% seen once. The input for sequencing was CD4+ T cells sorted from PBMCs, taken around 5 days after vaccination. These receptors were collected from a man in his fifties or sixties who received an inactivated influenza vaccine. Both conserved end residues are part of each CDR3. Each record gives: clone size, D gene, J gene, V gene, CDR3 protein, CDR3 DNA. D genes are given only for firm matches. Part of the rows lack a size; the others show once, few, many or a class for expanded clones.

>few|.|TRBJ2-6|TRBV9
CASRGRGESGANVLTF
TGTGCCAGCAGAGGGCGAGGGGAATCTGGGGCCAACGTCCTGACTTTC
>once|.|TRBJ1-2|TRBV7-8
CASSLQTGQSGYTF
TGTGCCAGCAGCTTACAAACAGGACAAAGTGGCTACACCTTC
>.|TRBD1|TRBJ2-1|TRBV7-7
CASSANPRGSEQFF
TGTGCCAGCAGCGCAAACCCCAGGGGGAGCGAGCAGTTCTTC
>.|TRBD2|TRBJ2-3|TRBV27
CASSPAGDYLSTDTQYF
TGTGCCAGCAGCCCGGCGGGAGACTACCTTAGCACAGATACGCAGTATTTT
>.|.|TRBJ2-3|TRBV5-1
CASSFGGGADTQYF
TGCGCCAGCAGCTTTGGCGGTGGCGCAGATACGCAGTATTTT
>few|.|TRBJ2-7|TRBV5-1
CASSLRQPQYEQYF
TGCGCCAGCAGCTTGAGGCAACCGCAATACGAGCAGTACTTC
>.|TRBD2|TRBJ2-3|TRBV9
CASSFARLAGGSTDTQYF
TGTGCCAGCAGCTTCGCCAGACTAGCGGGGGGTAGCACAGATACGCAGTATTTT
>.|TRBD1|TRBJ1-2|TRBV20-1
CSASHRRQGYGYTF
TGCAGTGCTAGCCATAGAAGACAGGGGTATGGCTACACCTTC
>few|TRBD1|TRBJ2-5|TRBV7-2
CASSFGDRVLETQYF
TGTGCCAGCAGCTTTGGGGACAGGGTGCTTGAGACCCAGTACTTC
>few|.|TRBJ2-3|TRBV7-2
CASSLATKDTQYF
TGTGCCAGCAGCTTAGCGACGAAGGATACGCAGTATTTT
>.|.|TRBJ1-4|TRBV7-9
CASSSPQGWNEKLFF
TGTGCCAGCAGCTCCCCCCAGGGGTGGAATGAAAAACTGTTTTTT
>once|.|TRBJ2-5|TRBV20-1
CSASGDTVQETQYF
TGCAGTGCTAGCGGGGACACCGTTCAAGAGACCCAGTACTTC
>few|TRBD1|TRBJ2-1|TRBV20-1
CSAMDRGHNEQFF
TGCAGTGCTATGGACAGGGGGCACAATGAGCAGTTCTTC
>.|.|TRBJ2-7|TRBV5-1
CASSPAGQPTYEQYF
TGCGCCAGCAGCCCCGCGGGACAACCAACCTACGAGCAGTACTTC
>many|.|TRBJ1-1|TRBV18
CASSRGRSKILSNTEAFF
TGTGCCAGCTCACGGGGTCGCAGTAAAATCCTTTCGAACACTGAAGCTTTCTTT
>.|TRBD2|TRBJ2-3|TRBV20-1
CSARRTSGRGDTQYF
TGCAGTGCTAGGCGTACTAGCGGGAGAGGGGATACGCAGTATTTT
>few|TRBD1|TRBJ2-1|TRBV5-5
CASRLQGGRYEQFF
TGTGCCAGCAGATTACAGGGGGGCCGCTATGAGCAGTTCTTC
>many|TRBD1|TRBJ1-5|TRBV20-1
CSATDRGLQPQHF
TGCAGTGCTACCGACAGGGGGCTTCAGCCCCAGCATTTT
>many|TRBD1|TRBJ2-1|TRBV20-1
CSARTGVGNEQFF
TGCAGTGCACGCACAGGGGTGGGAAATGAGCAGTTCTTC
>many|.|TRBJ2-7|TRBV12-3/TRBV12-4
CASSLHGYEQYF
TGTGCCAGCAGCCTCCACGGGTACGAGCAGTACTTC
>.|.|TRBJ2-3|TRBV7-8
CASSIRTLTDTQYF
TGTGCCAGCAGCATAAGGACTTTAACAGATACGCAGTATTTT
>.|TRBD2|TRBJ2-3|TRBV7-2
CASSLAFSGSVRDTQYF
TGTGCCAGCAGCTTAGCTTTTAGCGGGAGCGTAAGAGATACGCAGTATTTT
>once|.|TRBJ2-7|TRBV5-1
CASSLGGQSGEQYF
TGCGCCAGCAGCTTGGGAGGCCAGTCGGGGGAGCAGTACTTC
>.|.|TRBJ2-7|TRBV5-1
CASSLVGATYEQYF
TGCGCCAGCAGCTTGGTTGGGGCAACCTACGAGCAGTACTTC
>.|TRBD1|TRBJ1-5|TRBV20-1
CSARALLTGLDQPQHF
TGCAGTGCTAGAGCCCTCCTGACAGGGCTCGATCAGCCCCAGCATTTT
>few|TRBD2|TRBJ2-6|TRBV4-3
CASSLGLADPGANVLTF
TGCGCCAGCAGCCTCGGACTAGCGGACCCTGGGGCCAACGTCCTGACTTTC
>.|.|TRBJ2-3|TRBV15
CATSRDRITTDTQYF
TGTGCCACCAGCAGAGATAGAATAACCACAGATACGCAGTATTTT
>.|.|TRBJ2-3|TRBV6-2/TRBV6-3
CASSSLLTDTQYF
TGTGCCAGCAGTTCTCTCCTCACAGATACGCAGTATTTT
>.|.|TRBJ2-5|TRBV6-2/TRBV6-3
CASSYSTVRETQYF
TGTGCCAGCAGTTACTCGACGGTTCGTGAGACCCAGTACTTC
>few|TRBD2|TRBJ2-3|TRBV12-3/TRBV12-4
CASRDGTSGGNQYF
TGTGCCAGCAGAGACGGGACTAGCGGGGGGAATCAGTATTTT
>few|TRBD2|TRBJ2-1|TRBV20-1
CSARGSGLASYNEQFF
TGCAGTGCCAGAGGGTCGGGACTAGCGAGTTACAATGAGCAGTTCTTC
>.|.|TRBJ2-7|TRBV6-5
CASSYYRDFDYEQYF
TGTGCCAGCAGTTACTACCGGGATTTCGACTACGAGCAGTACTTC
>.|TRBD1|TRBJ2-6|TRBV15
CATSRGQGTAGANVLTF
TGTGCCACCAGCAGGGGACAGGGGACTGCTGGGGCCAACGTCCTGACTTTC
>.|.|TRBJ2-5|TRBV6-2/TRBV6-3
CASSYGGTPRETQYF
TGTGCCAGCAGTTACGGTGGGACACCGAGGGAGACCCAGTACTTC
>few|.|TRBJ2-7|TRBV10-3
CAISRQREQYF
TGTGCCATCAGCAGACAGCGGGAGCAGTACTTC
>.|TRBD1|TRBJ1-2|TRBV28
CASSTGQGLSGYTF
TGTGCCAGCAGCACTGGACAGGGTTTATCTGGCTACACCTTC
>few|.|TRBJ2-2|TRBV20-1
CSGVGGRTGELFF
TGCAGTGGGGTCGGGGGGCGCACCGGGGAGCTGTTTTTT
>many|TRBD2|TRBJ2-7|TRBV29-1
CSVTTGRGSWQYF
TGCAGCGTTACAACCGGGAGGGGGAGTTGGCAGTACTTC
>few|.|TRBJ2-7|TRBV20-1
CSATGGTISYEQYF
TGCAGTGCAACCGGCGGGACAATCTCCTACGAGCAGTACTTC
>once|TRBD2|TRBJ2-2|TRBV2
CASSSQRGDGGELFF
TGTGCCAGCAGTTCCCAGCGGGGGGATGGCGGGGAGCTGTTTTTT
>.|TRBD2|TRBJ2-2|TRBV2
CARRGLANTGELFF
TGTGCCAGGAGGGGACTAGCGAACACCGGGGAGCTGTTTTTT
>.|.|TRBJ2-7|TRBV12-3/TRBV12-4
CASSLRAEGEQYF
TGTGCCAGCAGTTTGAGGGCCGAGGGCGAGCAGTACTTC